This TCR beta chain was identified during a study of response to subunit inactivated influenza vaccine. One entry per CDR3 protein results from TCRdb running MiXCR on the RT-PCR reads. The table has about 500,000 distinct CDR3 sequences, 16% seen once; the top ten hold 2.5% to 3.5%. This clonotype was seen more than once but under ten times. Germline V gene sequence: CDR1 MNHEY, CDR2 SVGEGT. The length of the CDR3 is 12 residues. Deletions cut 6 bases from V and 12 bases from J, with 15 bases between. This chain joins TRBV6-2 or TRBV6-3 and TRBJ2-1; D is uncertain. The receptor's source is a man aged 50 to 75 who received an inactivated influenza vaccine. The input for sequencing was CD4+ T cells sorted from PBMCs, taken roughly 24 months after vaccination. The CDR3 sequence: CASSPWTSGQFF. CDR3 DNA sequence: TGTGCCAGCAGCCCCTGGACGAGTGGGCAGTTCTTC.